This TCR beta chain is drawn from a study of regulatory T cells in long-lasting Graves disease. This CDR3 has 14 amino acids. CDR1 and CDR2 (germline): MGHRA, YSYEKL. Trimming cost V 2 bases and J 6 bases, with 14 bases left between them. Through Arm-PCR of CDR3 regions and iRepertoire HTBI primers, TCR beta libraries were built. TCRdb redid the calling of the multiplex PCR reads with MiXCR, one entry per CDR3 protein. The top ten hold approximately 8% of the sample, which has some 440,000 distinct CDR3 sequences, under 25% seen once. The time point is: persistent/refractory GD, antithyroid drugs over 5 years with positive TRAb. With RNA extracted from PBMCs as input, the TCR library was made. In Xi'an, China, an endocrinology department was the source of patients. A roughly 8.6-milliliter sample of peripheral blood was drawn into EDTA tubes.

The specimen comprised peripheral blood mononuclear cells (PBMCs), sampled when the disease was refractory, from a patient treated with antithyroid drugs. This TCR came from a female donor with Graves disease. This chain connects TRBV4-1 to TRBJ2-7, with TRBD2 as a possible D gene (5 bases). CDR3 sequence: CASSQLAPSLEQYF. For the CDR3, the DNA is TGCGCCAGCAGCCAATTAGCGCCGTCGCTCGAGCAGTACTTC.